This T cell receptor beta chain is from a study of blood T cell repertoires in COVID-19. The overall study: The study drew acute and convalescent COVID-19 samples from the United States, Italy and Spain. PBMCs, B-cell-depleted T cells, or T cells were the source of the cDNA or gDNA that made up the material.

As processed by the authors: For nucleated cells, counts were estimated from reference gene primer amplification. Generated by immunoSEQ multiplex PCR, the TCRdb table keeps only in-frame clones and is missing some. The V and J calls and clone size come from that table; D and trimming were worked out from the DNA. Found here are over 250,000 clones, approximately 91% of them singletons; the top ten hold roughly 2.3%. This CDR3 spans 16 amino acids. Germline V gene lookup returns CDR1 KGHSH and CDR2 LQKENI. V was pared by 3 bases and J by 1 base, with 4 bases of the junction left unmatched. The sequenced sample was peripheral blood. This clonotype was sampled from a woman younger than 45 with COVID-19, enrolled during active disease. V is TRBV18 and J is TRBJ1-5; 9 bases align to TRBD1. Here the CDR3 reads CASSPAQGASNQPQHF. CDR3 nucleotides: TGTGCCAGCTCACCTGCACAGGGGGCAAGCAATCAGCCCCAGCATTTT.